The 2 T cell receptor beta chains in this list originate from one sample, sequenced in a study of blood T cell repertoires in COVID-19. Only in-frame clones appear in the TCRdb table, and some are missing; sequencing was by immunoSEQ multiplex PCR. Of roughly 150,000 clones listed, 90% are singletons. Sequencing used peripheral blood. The receptors were gathered from a woman of 80 years or more with acute or convalescent COVID-19.

The rearrangement uses TRBV15 and TRBJ1-1; 8 positions match TRBD1. From germline, CDR1 is LNHNV and CDR2 YYDKDF (reference sequence). Trimming took 3 bases from V and 0 from J; bases not matched to a gene: 9. The CDR3 has 17 amino acids. As DNA, the CDR3 is TGTGCCACCAGCAGGGAGACAGGGGCCCTAATGAACACTGAAGCTTTCTTT. Its translation: CATSRETGALMNTEAFF.

In DNA, the CDR3 is TGTGCCTGGAGTACAGGCCTCTCCTACAATGAGCAGTTCTTC. Translation gives CAWSTGLSYNEQFF. The rearrangement links TRBV30 to TRBJ2-1; the D gene is possibly TRBD1 (5 bases). V was trimmed by 2 bases and J by 0 bases, leaving 8 bases between them. There are 14 residues in the CDR3. Germline V gives CDR1 GTSNPN, CDR2 SVGIG (reference sequence). The full variable domain, completed using reference TRBV30 and TRBJ2-1, is SQTIHQWPATLVQPVGSPLSLECTVEGTSNPNLYWYRQAAGRGLQLLFYSVGIGQISSEVPQNLSASRPQDRQFILSSKKLLLSDSGFYLCAWSTGLSYNEQFFGPGTRLTVL.